Described below is a single T cell receptor beta chain sequence and its context. This entry belongs to a study of blood T cell repertoires in COVID-19. Study in general: Samples taken during acute and convalescent COVID-19 were collected in the United States, Italy and Spain. Sources were T cells, B-cell-depleted T cells, or PBMCs; the material itself was cDNA or gDNA.

As processed by the authors: Reference gene primer amplification gave nucleated cell count estimates. Generated by immunoSEQ multiplex PCR, the TCRdb table keeps only in-frame clones and is missing some. Clone size and the V and J calls come from that table; the DNA yielded D and trimming. The sample contains around 63,000 clones, 75% to 85% of which appear only once. The germline V gene encodes CDR1 SGDLS and CDR2 YYNGEE. The V and J ends lost 2 bases and 10 bases respectively, with 18 bases between them. The CDR3 spans 14 residues. The rearrangement uses TRBV9 and TRBJ1-1, with D maybe TRBD1 (5 bases). This TCR was sampled from a man between 60 and 75 years old with acute or convalescent COVID-19. Specimen: peripheral blood. The CDR3 nucleotides read TGTGCCAGCAGCGTGGTTGGCAGCGCTGGGGCAGCTTTCTTT. Its translation is CASSVVGSAGAAFF.